The present TCR beta chain was sequenced within a study of cytomegalovirus exposure and HLA in healthy donors (dated by TCRdb to about 2017). Context from the whole study: An earlier analysis of several hundred of the donors reported approximately 260 Gb of sequence data and 100 million to 120 million unique TCR beta sequences obtained from about 179 million T cells. HLA typing included class I and class II loci at four-digit resolution. Donor age, sex, ethnicity and CMV serostatus were compiled alongside the repertoire data. Approximately 330 gigabases of sequencing data and around 88 million unique TCR sequences made up an early release that covered 500 to 650 HLA-typed donors. Genome-wide SNP genotypes for about 65% of the roughly 670 donors were used in a later genetic analysis, which treated that subset as a discovery cohort. Roughly five DR-DQ haplotypes were handled as single units for association and clustering because linkage in the cohort was strong. On average, over 200,000 unique TCR beta nucleotide sequences were sequenced per donor among 398 genotyped donors of the cohort, with around 19% of those sequences being non-productive. The genetic ancestry cluster associated with self-reported Caucasian donors included 80% to 90% of the 300 to 400 genotyped donors. An earlier analysis of around 640 of the donors used high-throughput TCR beta sequencing to judge whether each TCR beta V gene segment behaved as functional or pseudogenic. The later analysis used no new phenotypic data to find candidate immune exposures, relying instead on TCR beta sequences and their occurrence across donors. The number of typed donors differed by locus: about 629-630 for A, B, C, DRB1 and DQB1; some 500 for DQA1; some 610 for DPA1; and 400 to 480 for DPB1. Along with the roughly 700-subject first cohort, a separate validation cohort of over a hundred different subjects was used. Using immunosequencing, the study profiled T cell repertoires from around 680 subjects and related those repertoires to cytomegalovirus serostatus. The study aimed to test whether signatures of past pathogen exposure could be identified by cataloging public T cell receptors. In a later analysis, previously published TCR beta repertoires from 550 to 700 donors were re-analyzed and high-resolution HLA genotyping was added so that TCR occurrence patterns could be studied. All discovery cohort repertoires had been generated using a single sequencing platform. The study combined high-throughput TCR immunosequencing, statistical association of individual TCRs with disease status, and machine learning to predict cytomegalovirus infection status. The investigation overall reported the following: Broadly in line with IMGT annotations, most TCR beta V segments showed up in productive rearrangements about 87% or about 30% of the time in an earlier analysis of a few hundred of the donors. A further reported finding was that TCR beta sequences accurately predicted the HLA-A and HLA-B alleles for most subjects in the first cohort. A later analysis reported that several top co-occurrence clusters appeared linked to parvovirus B19, influenza, CMV and Epstein-Barr virus. Three of the identified cytomegalovirus-associated TCR beta chains were confirmed in vitro to be specific for cytomegalovirus antigens. In a later analysis, TCR association rates were found to vary across HLA loci, with the most associated TCRs seen for DRB1 alleles and the fewest for HLA-C alleles. In a later analysis, most CMV-associated TCR beta chains were found to appear HLA-restricted, with HLA associations seemingly driven largely by CMV exposure. In a later analysis, around 17,000 TCR beta sequences were associated with specific HLA alleles at a false discovery rate of 0.05. Immune exposure information for the cohort was limited to CMV serostatus. Most TCR sequences were observed very rarely across donors, whereas some public TCRs were present in many individuals. V-gene and J-gene trimming of TCR beta chains was associated with a missense DCLRE1C variant in a later genetic analysis, and the association was replicated in an independent cohort. Because counts were too low, roughly 16 rarely observed V segments, including chromosome 9 orphons, were excluded from the earlier analysis of 587 of the donors. Roughly uniform sequencing depth across donors was assumed in presence/absence analyses, although this assumption may not hold. Because the 87-base-pair reads could not distinguish some IMGT-functional V segments, including TRBV6-2 and TRBV6-3, those segments were excluded. In a later analysis, HLA-associated TCR beta chains were found to be more clonally expanded and to have lower generation probabilities than equally common non-associated chains. The authors suggested that the approach could potentially be extended to other disease states and immunological phenotypes. Compared with the roughly 600-donor mean, donors in an Asian-associated ancestry cluster had fewer N-insertions in productive TCRs, according to a later genetic analysis. Correlated functional status among segregating V segments might be attributable to linkage disequilibrium, but an unknown experimental factor could not be ruled out. The study listed 150 to 200 TCR beta chains as associated with cytomegalovirus. A cluster of highly shared sequence variants was judged likely to represent a technical artifact of the sequencing pipeline. Because some donors lacked HLA typing at each locus, the association tests relied only on the typed subset. The classifier was reported to diagnose cytomegalovirus status with high specificity and sensitivity in both the original cohort and the validation cohort. When HLA alleles, especially DR and DQ, strongly co-occurred, attributing TCR associations to individual alleles was difficult. In this cohort, only TCR beta chains were sequenced, and detectable features were limited by the absence of alpha or paired-chain data.

Trimming at the junction amounts to 0 bases on V and 4 bases on J, and the germline ends lie 11 bases apart. Measured from the cysteine to the phenylalanine, the CDR3 is 16 residues long. Here the CDR3 DNA is all that survives: 48 bases in frame from base 1. CDR1 and CDR2 (SGHRS, YFSETQ) derive from the germline V gene. In total, just over 650 healthy bone marrow donors made up the cohort. All cohort members were sampled while nominally healthy, although unrecorded immune exposures were likely present. The donor tested CMV seronegative, placing the donor among the 350 to 400 seronegative members of the cohort. A peripheral blood sample was collected from each donor, and TCR beta sequencing was performed on peripheral blood mononuclear cells. Genomic DNA extraction from the blood cell samples was performed with the Qiagen DNeasy Blood Extraction Kit. The library was built by means of the immunoSEQ multiplex PCR assay. A mixture of 60 forward primers for TCR Vbeta segments and 13 reverse primers for TCR Jbeta segments was used in the multiplex PCR. The CDR3 region of rearranged TCR beta genes was amplified from genomic DNA with a multiplex PCR assay. The amplified TCR beta libraries were sequenced on the Illumina HiSeq System as 87-base-pair reads. On the authors' methods: A later analysis counted tens of millions of unique TCR beta chains across the 500 to 850 repertoires, and about 10 million of these chains were shared by at least two donors. Raw reads were error-corrected and collapsed into unique sequences with a nearest-neighbor algorithm that merged closely related sequences to remove PCR and sequencing errors. Alignment of CDR3 sequences to IMGT reference sequences was used to assign V, D and J gene segments. For a sequence to be retained, a match of at least six nucleotides was required to both a V gene segment and a J gene segment. A rearrangement was called productive if the CDR3 had no stop codons and remained in frame with V and J, and every other rearrangement was called non-productive. CDR3 was defined by IMGT convention, running from the second conserved V-encoded cysteine to the conserved J-encoded phenylalanine. The earlier analysis of roughly 590 of the donors excluded any sequence lacking an unambiguous match to a single V gene segment. An earlier analysis of approximately 590 of the donors classified V segments as functional when productive rearrangements were above 56.7% and as segregating when the standard deviation between donors was above 5%. To diagnose cytomegalovirus status from the catalog of TCR beta chain sequences, a statistical classification framework was built. A later analysis assigned V and J genes by comparing TCR nucleotide sequences with IMGT/GENE-DB human TR gene sequences. A later analysis assigned CDR3 sequences and most-parsimonious VDJ recombination scenarios with the TCRdist pipeline. In a later analysis, each TCR beta chain was defined by its CDR3 amino acid sequence together with its V-gene family, and reads lacking a unique V-gene family were excluded. As a way to deal with suspected cross-contamination and a sequencing artifact, a later analysis dropped approximately 590 nucleotide sequences that were highly shared and had low generation probability. In a later analysis, a clonal expansion index for each public chain was calculated from normalized within-repertoire ranks of inferred template counts. In a later analysis, generation probabilities were computed with a VDJ recombination model fitted to out-of-frame rearrangements, and the resulting probabilities were checked against IGoR. In a later analysis, TCR-TCR, TCR-HLA and TCR-CMV co-occurrence was scored with hypergeometric tests, and a repertoire-size bias correction was applied to TCR pairs. In a later analysis, false discovery rates were estimated by permuting HLA or CMV assignments 20 times. In a later analysis, co-occurring TCRs were grouped using DBSCAN, with TCRdist sequence similarity added in when clustering inside HLA-allele-positive subsets. Repertoires with fewer than 30,000 or more than 120,000 public chains were left out of co-occurrence clustering, as were about 5 repertoires with anomalous nucleotide sharing. TCRdb carries this immuneACCESS record with in-frame sequences only. Its versions omit some clonotypes, under half of them owing to an unresolved V gene in the studies checked, with the rest unexplained. From that table come the V and J calls and clone size; the DNA was used to work out D and trimming. In all, the sample holds 200,000 to 250,000 clones, and approximately 81% of those were seen once. 0.2% to 0.25% of the sample goes to the ten largest clones.

Of note for this clone: Its cognate antigen has yet to be identified. Nothing much larger sits one base from this clone, and base qualities are not available.

Sequenced material: PBMCs. This clonotype was sampled from a girl aged 2 to 10 in good health and CMV-seronegative. In this chain, TRBV5-1 is recombined with TRBJ1-6; the D gene is possibly TRBD1, with 6 bases matching. The DNA reads TGCGCCAGCAGCTTGGCAGGGACAAGATATAATTCACCCCTCCACTTT. It translates to CASSLAGTRYNSPLHF. Supplemented by the reference TRBV5-1 and TRBJ1-6 proteins around the CDR3, the complete variable domain is KAGVTQTPRYLIKTRGQQVTLSCSPISGHRSVSWYQQTPGQGLQFLFEYFSETQRNKGNFPGRFSGRQFSNSRSEMNVSTLELGDSALYLCASSLAGTRYNSPLHFGNGTRLTVT.